The 2 T cell receptor beta chains reported below all come from one sample, sequenced in a study of T cells in Graves' hyperthyroidism and ophthalmopathy. Using RNA transcripts as the source, TCR beta CDR3 regions were amplified. A set of HTBI primers served as the primers for a first-round RT-PCR of the TCR CDR3. TCRdb used MiXCR to reprocess the multiplex PCR reads, holding one entry per CDR3 protein. The table records 300,000 to 350,000 distinct CDR3 sequences, more than 11% of them present only once. The sample taken for sequencing was blood. All receptors come from a woman in her twenties or thirties with Graves' hyperthyroidism.

This clonotype was recorded many times. The chain employs TRBV20-1 and TRBJ2-7; 10 nucleotides agree with TRBD2. The germline CDR1 and CDR2 sequences are DFQATT and SNEGSKA (reference sequence). The J segment lost 3 bases and the V segment lost 6 bases, leaving 2 bases of the junction unmatched. CDR3 length equals 12 residues. For the CDR3, the DNA is TGCAGTGCCGGACTAGCGGACTACGAGCAGTACTTC. Translating it yields CSAGLADYEQYF.

The chain links TRBV20-1 to TRBJ2-1; TRBD2 matches 10 bases. This CDR3 is built from 16 residues. Germline CDR1 is DFQATT and CDR2 is SNEGSKA (reference sequence). Trimming at V came to 0 bases and at J to 6 bases, leaving 8 bases not matched to a gene. CDR3 sequence reads: CSARDVSGRPLNEQFF. The CDR3 nucleotides are TGCAGTGCTAGAGATGTTAGCGGGAGGCCCCTCAATGAGCAGTTCTTC.